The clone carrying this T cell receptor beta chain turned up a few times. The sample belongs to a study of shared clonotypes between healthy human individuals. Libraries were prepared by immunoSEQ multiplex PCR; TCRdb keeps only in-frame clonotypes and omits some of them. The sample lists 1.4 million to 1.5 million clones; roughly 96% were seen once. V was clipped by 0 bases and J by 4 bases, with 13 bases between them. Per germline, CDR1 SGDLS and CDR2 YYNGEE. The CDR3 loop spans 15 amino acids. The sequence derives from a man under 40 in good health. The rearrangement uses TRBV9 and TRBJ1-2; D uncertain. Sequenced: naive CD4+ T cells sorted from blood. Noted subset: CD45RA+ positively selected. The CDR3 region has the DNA TGTGCCAGCAGCGTAGGACCCTCGGTGGGCTATGGCTACACCTTC. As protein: CASSVGPSVGYGYTF.